This T cell receptor beta chain is drawn from a study of blood T cell repertoires in COVID-19. This clone was detected only once. Only in-frame clones appear in the TCRdb table, and some are missing; sequencing was by immunoSEQ multiplex PCR. The sample consists of approximately 100,000 clones, about 84% of them appearing once. This TCR was recovered from a man aged 55 to 69 with acute or convalescent COVID-19. The sequencing input was peripheral blood.

CDR3 sequence (DNA): TGCGCCAGCAGTGAAAGACAGGGGGGCCCCTACGAGCAGTACTTC. Translation: CASSERQGGPYEQYF. This sequence joins TRBV10-2 and TRBJ2-7; 9 bases agree with TRBD1. This CDR3 contains 15 residues. V shed 3 bases and J 2 bases; nucleotides not matched to a gene: 5. Germline V gives CDR1 WSHSY, CDR2 SAAADI.